Listed below are T cell receptor beta chains from one sample, sequenced in a study of response to subunit inactivated influenza vaccine. In TCRdb, the RT-PCR reads were re-called with MiXCR into one record per CDR3 protein. The repertoire includes roughly 700,000 distinct CDR3 sequences, more than 11% of them detected once, and around 7% sits in the top ten. The source was PBMCs from blood, collected approximately 15 days before vaccination. The receptors originated from a middle-aged man who received an inactivated influenza vaccine. CDR3s leave out the opening cysteine and the closing phenylalanine or tryptophan.

V: TRBV4-3; J: TRBJ2-7; CDR3: ASSQDGQGEDEQY
V: TRBV15; J: TRBJ2-3; CDR3: ATSRDLTSGGSDTQY
V: TRBV4-1; J: TRBJ1-6; CDR3: ASSQGTGSSYNSPLH
V: TRBV19; J: TRBJ2-3; CDR3: ASGPHRDTQY
V: TRBV5-1; J: TRBJ2-5; CDR3: ASSVGGAGVEETQY
V: TRBV5-1; J: TRBJ2-7; CDR3: ASLTGGEYEQY
V: TRBV15; J: TRBJ2-7; CDR3: ATSRDYVTYEQY
V: TRBV25-1; J: TRBJ1-3; CDR3: ASSAGSLRGNTIY
V: TRBV6-2/TRBV6-3; J: TRBJ2-7; CDR3: ASSPAYRGTYEQY
V: TRBV29-1; J: TRBJ2-7; CDR3: SVWTGRLGQY
V: TRBV3-1; J: TRBJ2-1; CDR3: ASSPWGGGDYNEQF
V: TRBV6-1; J: TRBJ2-1; CDR3: ASRPFPSGRNYNEQF
V: TRBV6-1; J: TRBJ2-4; CDR3: ASSEEGVRGDIQY
V: TRBV20-1; J: TRBJ2-3; CDR3: SARLGQYTDTQY
V: TRBV30; J: TRBJ2-3; CDR3: AWSVASGFTDTQY
V: TRBV4-2; J: TRBJ1-3; CDR3: ASSQDRGAGNTIY
V: TRBV29-1; J: TRBJ2-7; CDR3: SVEEPGEQY
V: TRBV7-9; J: TRBJ2-7; CDR3: ASSWARDGAYEQY
V: TRBV24-1; J: TRBJ2-7; CDR3: ATSEAQGQGVKEQY
V: TRBV20-1; J: TRBJ1-3; CDR3: SARDDHRGGNTIY
V: TRBV10-3; J: TRBJ2-1; CDR3: AISGRGQGRGEQF
V: TRBV11-1; J: TRBJ1-4; CDR3: ASSLWLNEKLF
V: TRBV20-1; J: TRBJ1-1; CDR3: SARAQGYTEAF
V: TRBV5-6; J: TRBJ1-1; CDR3: ASSPRGITEAF
V: TRBV4-3; J: TRBJ2-7; CDR3: ASSQDPGESYEQY
V: TRBV28; J: TRBJ1-3; CDR3: ASSLGDRIIGNTIY
V: TRBV5-1; J: TRBJ2-7; CDR3: ASSLGPAAGTSSYEQY
V: TRBV6-5; J: TRBJ2-5; CDR3: ASSYSPGQGLETQY
V: TRBV7-6; J: TRBJ1-5; CDR3: ASSTLWSDSNQPQH
V: TRBV11-1; J: TRBJ2-7; CDR3: ASSPNSMDEQY
V: TRBV5-1; J: TRBJ2-3; CDR3: ASSLGGLPADTQY
V: TRBV5-4; J: TRBJ2-4; CDR3: ASSLGLSTQPKNIQY
V: TRBV7-2; J: TRBJ2-3; CDR3: ASSFPPGVTDTQY
V: TRBV20-1; J: TRBJ2-7; CDR3: SAPGLAISEQY
V: TRBV7-2; J: TRBJ2-7; CDR3: ASSLAAIRTYEQY
V: TRBV2; J: TRBJ2-7; CDR3: ASITGLKGYEQY
V: TRBV10-2; J: TRBJ1-2; CDR3: ASSDRGSWGDGYT
V: TRBV12-3/TRBV12-4; J: TRBJ2-5; CDR3: ASSLRVETQY
V: TRBV7-9; J: TRBJ1-2; CDR3: ASDRGPEGYGYT
V: TRBV5-1; J: TRBJ2-1; CDR3: ASSNLAGGPSEQF
V: TRBV12-3/TRBV12-4; J: TRBJ2-7; CDR3: ASSLPGGAMYEQY
V: TRBV12-3/TRBV12-4; J: TRBJ2-3; CDR3: ASSLTSGGTDTQY
V: TRBV3-1; J: TRBJ1-5; CDR3: ASSQSGRNQPQH
V: TRBV11-2; J: TRBJ2-1; CDR3: ASSLVSGYEQF
V: TRBV4-3; J: TRBJ1-1; CDR3: ASSQATGVGNTEAF
V: TRBV10-3; J: TRBJ2-7; CDR3: AISDQAGYEQY
V: TRBV20-1; J: TRBJ1-1; CDR3: SASREVRTEAF
V: TRBV2; J: TRBJ1-5; CDR3: ASSGTGDSNQPQH
V: TRBV6-1; J: TRBJ2-5; CDR3: ASSRGRMEETQY
V: TRBV24-1; J: TRBJ2-1; CDR3: ASQPGQGFYNEQF
V: TRBV4-1; J: TRBJ2-7; CDR3: ASSTRTGAAYEQY